This is a list of T cell receptor beta chains from one sample in a study of response to subunit inactivated influenza vaccine. TCRdb recomputed calls from the RT-PCR reads with MiXCR, one row per CDR3 protein. This table has 700,000 to 800,000 distinct CDR3 sequences, about a fifth appearing once. The sample consisted of PBMCs from blood, taken roughly 5 days after vaccination. Receptors originate from a middle-aged man who received an inactivated influenza vaccine. Each CDR3 is given with its conserved first and last residue. D genes are given only for firm matches. A clone size is listed for some rows: how often the clone was seen (once, few, many), or a class if it is expanded.

j_gene: TRBJ2-7
d_gene: .
v_gene: TRBV4-2
abundance: few
CDR3nt: TGTGCCAGCAGCCAAGAAAGGCCCAGCTACGAGCAGTACTTC
CDR3aa: CASSQERPSYEQYF

j_gene: TRBJ2-7
d_gene: TRBD2
v_gene: TRBV28
abundance: few
CDR3nt: TGTGCCAGCAGTTTGAGTAGCGGGGGGGGCTACGAGCAGTACTTC
CDR3aa: CASSLSSGGGYEQYF

j_gene: TRBJ2-7
d_gene: TRBD2
v_gene: TRBV12-3/TRBV12-4
abundance: .
CDR3nt: TGTGCCAGCAACGAGGGAGGGCCTATTTACGAGCAGTACTTC
CDR3aa: CASNEGGPIYEQYF

j_gene: TRBJ2-5
d_gene: .
v_gene: TRBV4-3
abundance: .
CDR3nt: TGCGCCAGCAGCGTCGGGGTAAAAGAGACCCAGTACTTC
CDR3aa: CASSVGVKETQYF

j_gene: TRBJ2-3
d_gene: .
v_gene: TRBV7-9
abundance: .
CDR3nt: TGTGCCAGCAGCCCGGAGGGGATAGATACGCAGTATTTT
CDR3aa: CASSPEGIDTQYF

j_gene: TRBJ2-3
d_gene: .
v_gene: TRBV20-1
abundance: .
CDR3nt: TGCAGTGCTTCCTCCGGGGATACGCAGTATTTT
CDR3aa: CSASSGDTQYF

j_gene: TRBJ2-1
d_gene: TRBD2
v_gene: TRBV6-1
abundance: few
CDR3nt: TGTGCCACCCGACGGCTAGCGGGGCCCGGGGATGAGCAGTTCTTC
CDR3aa: CATRRLAGPGDEQFF

j_gene: TRBJ2-1
d_gene: TRBD2
v_gene: TRBV24-1
abundance: .
CDR3nt: TGTGCCACCAGTGACCCCGGAGGTCCTAGCGGGAGATGGGAGCAGTTCTTC
CDR3aa: CATSDPGGPSGRWEQFF

j_gene: TRBJ2-3
d_gene: TRBD1
v_gene: TRBV7-2
abundance: many
CDR3nt: TGTGCCAGCAGCCCCAACAGGGGCCCCCCAGATACGCAGTATTTT
CDR3aa: CASSPNRGPPDTQYF

j_gene: TRBJ1-4
d_gene: .
v_gene: TRBV18
abundance: many
CDR3nt: TGTGCCAGCTCACCCGAGGCAGTACGGGAAAAACTGTTTTTT
CDR3aa: CASSPEAVREKLFF

j_gene: TRBJ2-7
d_gene: TRBD2
v_gene: TRBV2
abundance: .
CDR3nt: TGTGCCAGCAGTGAAGCTGCGGGAGGCACTGTCGAGCAGTACTTC
CDR3aa: CASSEAAGGTVEQYF

j_gene: TRBJ2-1
d_gene: .
v_gene: TRBV6-5
abundance: few
CDR3nt: TGTGCCAGCAGTTACTCGATAGCGCTAAGGGAGTTCTTC
CDR3aa: CASSYSIALREFF

j_gene: TRBJ2-1
d_gene: TRBD1
v_gene: TRBV4-2
abundance: many
CDR3nt: TGTGCCAGCAGCCAGGGGACAGGCGACTCCTACAATGAGCAGTTCTTC
CDR3aa: CASSQGTGDSYNEQFF

j_gene: TRBJ2-7
d_gene: TRBD2
v_gene: TRBV12-3/TRBV12-4
abundance: .
CDR3nt: TGTGCCAGCAGTTCCCTAGCGGGGGGCCAGGGGAAGCAGTACTTC
CDR3aa: CASSSLAGGQGKQYF

j_gene: TRBJ2-2
d_gene: .
v_gene: TRBV6-2/TRBV6-3
abundance: few
CDR3nt: TGTGCCAGCTCCGGAGGGGGCGGAACCGGGGAGCTGTTTTTT
CDR3aa: CASSGGGGTGELFF

j_gene: TRBJ2-7
d_gene: .
v_gene: TRBV7-9
abundance: few
CDR3nt: TGTGCCAGCAGCTTAGGGGTCTCGGGCGAGCAGTACTTC
CDR3aa: CASSLGVSGEQYF

j_gene: TRBJ1-1
d_gene: TRBD1
v_gene: TRBV15
abundance: many
CDR3nt: TGTGCCACCAGCAGAGATGCAGGGGGGTGGGACACTGAAGCTTTCTTT
CDR3aa: CATSRDAGGWDTEAFF

j_gene: TRBJ2-1
d_gene: TRBD2
v_gene: TRBV27
abundance: few
CDR3nt: TGTGCCAGCAGTCTCTCGACTAGCGGGGGAGCGAATGAGCAGTTCTTC
CDR3aa: CASSLSTSGGANEQFF

j_gene: TRBJ2-7
d_gene: .
v_gene: TRBV5-5
abundance: many
CDR3nt: TGTGCCAGCAGCTTCCATCCGGACTACGAGCAGTACTTC
CDR3aa: CASSFHPDYEQYF

j_gene: TRBJ1-3
d_gene: .
v_gene: TRBV20-1
abundance: few
CDR3nt: TGCAGTGCTAGACGCGGGACAAACGGAAACACCATATATTTT
CDR3aa: CSARRGTNGNTIYF

j_gene: TRBJ2-5
d_gene: TRBD1
v_gene: TRBV2
abundance: .
CDR3nt: TGTGCCAGCTGGCCAAGCCGGGACAGGGGTTTAGGGGCCCAGTACTTC
CDR3aa: CASWPSRDRGLGAQYF

j_gene: TRBJ2-2
d_gene: TRBD1
v_gene: TRBV7-2
abundance: few
CDR3nt: TGTGCCAGCAGCTTACTCAGGGGGCAGATCGGGGAGCTGTTTTTT
CDR3aa: CASSLLRGQIGELFF

j_gene: TRBJ1-2
d_gene: .
v_gene: TRBV20-1
abundance: .
CDR3nt: TGCAGTGCCTCAGGGGAGGGGAGGGGCTCTAACTATGGCTACACCTTC
CDR3aa: CSASGEGRGSNYGYTF

j_gene: TRBJ2-7
d_gene: TRBD1
v_gene: TRBV12-3/TRBV12-4
abundance: .
CDR3nt: TGTGCCAGCAGTTTAGGGGACAGCCTTGAGCAGTACTTC
CDR3aa: CASSLGDSLEQYF

j_gene: TRBJ1-1
d_gene: .
v_gene: TRBV30
abundance: few
CDR3nt: TGTGCCTGGAGTGTAGGTGCCACTGAAGCTTTCTTT
CDR3aa: CAWSVGATEAFF

j_gene: TRBJ2-2
d_gene: .
v_gene: TRBV12-3/TRBV12-4
abundance: few
CDR3nt: TGTGCCAGCGTCGGAGGGTTTGGGTTAACCGGGGAGCTGTTTTTT
CDR3aa: CASVGGFGLTGELFF

j_gene: TRBJ2-1
d_gene: .
v_gene: TRBV7-2
abundance: few
CDR3nt: TGTGCCAGCAGCACTGTTTTCGATGAGCAGTTCTTC
CDR3aa: CASSTVFDEQFF

j_gene: TRBJ2-2
d_gene: TRBD2
v_gene: TRBV7-8
abundance: .
CDR3nt: TGTGCCAGCAGCTTAGCGAGAAGCGGGGCCACCGGGGAGCTGTTTTTT
CDR3aa: CASSLARSGATGELFF

j_gene: TRBJ2-1
d_gene: .
v_gene: TRBV12-3/TRBV12-4
abundance: many
CDR3nt: TGTGCCAGCAGTACCTCGCCAAGCAATGAGCAGTTCTTC
CDR3aa: CASSTSPSNEQFF

j_gene: TRBJ2-7
d_gene: .
v_gene: TRBV29-1
abundance: .
CDR3nt: TGCAGCGCCAAGACTAGAATTAACTACGAGCAGTACTTC
CDR3aa: CSAKTRINYEQYF

j_gene: TRBJ1-1
d_gene: .
v_gene: TRBV7-6
abundance: few
CDR3nt: TGTGCCAGCAGCCGTAGGGTGGGCACTGAAGCTTTCTTT
CDR3aa: CASSRRVGTEAFF

j_gene: TRBJ2-7
d_gene: TRBD2
v_gene: TRBV7-9
abundance: .
CDR3nt: TGTGCCAGCAGCCCGCCCACAAGCGGGAGTTACTACGAGCAGTACTTC
CDR3aa: CASSPPTSGSYYEQYF

j_gene: TRBJ2-5
d_gene: .
v_gene: TRBV7-9
abundance: .
CDR3nt: TGTGCCAGCACATTCCCGGGGGGCGGGCAAGAGACCCAGTACTTC
CDR3aa: CASTFPGGGQETQYF

j_gene: TRBJ1-6
d_gene: TRBD1
v_gene: TRBV20-1
abundance: .
CDR3nt: TGCAGTGCTAGGACAGGGGGACTTTATAATTCACCCCTCCACTTT
CDR3aa: CSARTGGLYNSPLHF

j_gene: TRBJ2-7
d_gene: .
v_gene: TRBV12-3/TRBV12-4
abundance: few
CDR3nt: TGTGCCAGCAGTTTAAGGCACCTCTACGAGCAGTACTTC
CDR3aa: CASSLRHLYEQYF

j_gene: TRBJ2-1
d_gene: TRBD1
v_gene: TRBV7-9
abundance: .
CDR3nt: TGTGCCAGCAGCATCGGACAGGGAAAGAACAATGAGCAGTTCTTC
CDR3aa: CASSIGQGKNNEQFF

j_gene: TRBJ2-5
d_gene: .
v_gene: TRBV5-4
abundance: few
CDR3nt: TGTGCCAGCAGCGCCGACTCCAAGGGGAAGACCCAGTACTTC
CDR3aa: CASSADSKGKTQYF

j_gene: TRBJ2-5
d_gene: .
v_gene: TRBV6-5
abundance: .
CDR3nt: TGTGCCAGCAGTTACTCGAAGGCCCTGCGGCCCCAGTACTTC
CDR3aa: CASSYSKALRPQYF

j_gene: TRBJ2-1
d_gene: TRBD1
v_gene: TRBV7-2
abundance: .
CDR3nt: TGTGCCAGCATGTTACAGGGGGCTGTCTACAATGAGCAGTTCTTC
CDR3aa: CASMLQGAVYNEQFF

j_gene: TRBJ2-7
d_gene: .
v_gene: TRBV10-3
abundance: .
CDR3nt: TGTGCCATCCGTCGACAGTGTGGTTACGAGCAGTACTTC
CDR3aa: CAIRRQCGYEQYF

j_gene: TRBJ2-3
d_gene: .
v_gene: TRBV20-1
abundance: few
CDR3nt: TGCAGTGCTAGTTCGGGGATGGGCACAGATACGCAGTATTTT
CDR3aa: CSASSGMGTDTQYF

j_gene: TRBJ2-2
d_gene: .
v_gene: TRBV15
abundance: few
CDR3nt: TGTGCCACCAGCAGAGATAGAGGAAAGGAGCTGTTTTTT
CDR3aa: CATSRDRGKELFF

j_gene: TRBJ2-7
d_gene: .
v_gene: TRBV20-1
abundance: .
CDR3nt: TGCAGTGCTAGCTCCCCAGGGGCCAAAGCCTACGAGCAGTACTTC
CDR3aa: CSASSPGAKAYEQYF

j_gene: TRBJ2-3
d_gene: TRBD2
v_gene: TRBV7-2
abundance: many
CDR3nt: TGTGCCAGCAGCTCGAGCGGGGGGGCCTCAGATACGCAGTATTTT
CDR3aa: CASSSSGGASDTQYF

j_gene: TRBJ2-7
d_gene: .
v_gene: TRBV29-1
abundance: many
CDR3nt: TGCAGCGTAGCCCGGGGGGCTCACTACGAGCAGTACTTC
CDR3aa: CSVARGAHYEQYF